The 30 T cell receptor beta chains reported below all come from one sample, sequenced in a study of blood T cell repertoires in COVID-19. Only in-frame clones appear in the TCRdb table, and some are missing; sequencing was by immunoSEQ multiplex PCR. The data hold approximately 150,000 clones, with around 80% observed a single time. The sequencing input was PBMCs or T cells enriched from blood (not recorded which). These TCRs come from a woman between 50 and 59 years old who had recovered from COVID-19.

The rearrangement uses TRBV4-1 and TRBJ1-6; D is perhaps TRBD1 (5 bases). V was shortened by 0 bases and J by 0 bases, with 15 bases between the two germline ends. Germline-derived CDR1 and CDR2 are MGHRA and YSYEKL. The CDR3 totals 19 residues. The CDR3 sequence: CASSQDAVRAVSYNSPLHF. The DNA for the CDR3 is TGCGCCAGCAGCCAAGATGCCGTCAGGGCCGTCTCCTATAATTCACCCCTCCACTTT.

The rearrangement uses TRBV5-1 and TRBJ2-7; 12 nucleotides match TRBD2. The J segment lost 3 bases and the V segment lost 5 bases, leaving 6 bases of the junction unmatched. In germline, CDR1 is SGHRS, CDR2 YFSETQ. The CDR3 contains 15 residues. The CDR3: CASRPTSGGFYEQYF. As DNA, the CDR3 is TGCGCCAGCAGACCGACTAGCGGGGGTTTCTACGAGCAGTACTTC.

The rearrangement uses TRBV5-4 and TRBJ2-7; a possible D gene is TRBD1 (5 bases). The CDR3 runs to 13 residues. V was cut by 7 bases and J by 4 bases, with 15 bases left in between. CDR1 SGHNT and CDR2 YYREEE come from the germline V gene (reference sequence). CDR3 loop: CASGFQGVYEQYF. DNA of the CDR3: TGTGCCAGCGGATTCCAGGGTGTGTACGAGCAGTACTTC.

This chain connects TRBV7-3 to TRBJ2-2; the match to TRBD2 covers 7 bases. V shed 3 bases, J shed 4 bases, and the junction held 5 bases outside the gene matches. Germline V gene sequence: CDR1 SGHTA, CDR2 FQGTGA. CDR3 length equals 15 residues. CDR3 protein: CASSFGGLVTGELFF. The CDR3 nucleotides read TGTGCCAGCAGCTTCGGGGGGTTGGTCACCGGGGAGCTGTTTTTT.

J is TRBJ2-7 and V is TRBV7-2; tentative D call: TRBD1 (6 bases). The germline CDR1 and CDR2 sequences are SGHTA and FQGNSA. Trimming removed 7 bases from V and 3 bases from J, with 19 bases in between. CDR3 length: 15 amino acids. The CDR3 spells CASTASGTPFYEQYF. In DNA, the CDR3 is TGTGCCAGCACGGCCTCCGGGACACCATTCTACGAGCAGTACTTC.

The chain recombines TRBV12-3 or TRBV12-4 with TRBJ2-7; a possible D gene is TRBD1 (5 bases). Trimming removed 3 bases from V and 7 bases from J, with 13 bases in between. There are 13 residues in the CDR3. The CDR3 sequence: CASSLSGSREQYF. The CDR3 coding sequence is TGTGCCAGCAGTTTGTCAGGGTCAAGGGAGCAGTACTTC.

The chain uses TRBV19 and TRBJ1-1; 7 positions match TRBD1. Per germline, CDR1 LNHDA and CDR2 SQIVND (reference sequence). V gave up 5 bases and J gave up 2 bases; unmatched junction bases: 11. The CDR3 is 16 residues long. The CDR3 sequence is CASSLSRGLRNTEAFF. The CDR3 coding sequence is TGTGCCAGTAGTCTTTCGAGGGGGCTTCGAAACACTGAAGCTTTCTTT.

The chain carries TRBV6-2 or TRBV6-3 and TRBJ2-3; unclear D gene. This CDR3 is built from 15 residues. The V end lost 4 bases, the J end lost 2 bases, and 13 bases lay between the germline ends. The germline gives CDR1 MNHEY, CDR2 SVGEGT. The CDR3: CASSSVNSYTDTQYF. As DNA, the CDR3 is TGTGCCAGCAGTTCGGTCAACTCGTACACAGATACGCAGTATTTT.

CDR3 nucleotides: TGTGCCAGCCTAGGGGGCCGAACTGAAGCTTTCTTT. This sequence encodes CASLGGRTEAFF. This chain connects TRBV28 to TRBJ1-1, with 7 bases matching TRBD1. Germline assignment: CDR1 MDHEN and CDR2 SYDVKM. The CDR3 is 12 residues long. J gave up 5 bases and V 8 bases, and 5 bases lay outside the gene matches.

The chain is built from TRBV5-6 and TRBJ2-3; TRBD1 agrees at 9 bases. Germline V gene data show CDR1 as SGHDT and CDR2 as YYEEEE. The CDR3 is 17 amino acids. The ends lost 1 base at V and 6 bases at J; junction bases unmatched: 12. CDR3 protein: CASSLLGRDRGDDTQYF. DNA of the CDR3: TGTGCCAGCAGCTTGTTAGGTAGAGACAGGGGGGATGATACGCAGTATTTT.

The chain joins TRBV9 to TRBJ1-1, with D uncertain. Germline V gene lookup returns CDR1 SGDLS and CDR2 YYNGEE. The CDR3 length is 15 residues. V shed 0 bases and J shed 10 bases, with 19 bases lying between them. The DNA of the CDR3 is TGTGCCAGCAGCGTAGATTGGGCGGGGAGGGAGGCAGCTTTCTTT. This gives the protein CASSVDWAGREAAFF.

The chain uses TRBV7-5 and TRBJ1-1; TRBD1, the table's D call, lacks a check against the DNA. TRBV7-5 corresponds to a pseudogene. The CDR3 totals 13 residues. The CDR3 sequence is CARRGQIPTEAFF. CDR3 in DNA: TGTGCCAGACGGGGACAGATACCAACTGAAGCTTTCTTT.

The chain is built from TRBV27 and TRBJ1-2; perhaps TRBD1 as D (5 bases). The V gene lost 2 bases and the J gene lost 6 bases, with 7 bases spanning the gap. This CDR3 is 12 amino acids long. Germline V CDR1 and CDR2: MNHEY, SMNVEV (reference sequence). CDR3 DNA sequence: TGTGCCAGCAGTTTAAAGGGGAATGGCTACACCTTC. Translated, it gives CASSLKGNGYTF.

CDR3 DNA sequence: TGTGCCAGCAGTGAATCAGTCTCTGGAAACACCATATATTTT. It encodes CASSESVSGNTIYF. The chain carries TRBV2 and TRBJ1-3; D not certain. The germline gives CDR1 SNHLY, CDR2 FYNNEI. Trimming stripped 2 bases from V and 0 bases from J, with 5 bases between. The CDR3 totals 14 residues. Together with reference TRBV2 and TRBJ1-3, the CDR3 gives the full variable domain: EPEVTQTPSHQVTQMGQEVILRCVPISNHLYFYWYRQILGQKVEFLVSFYNNEISEKSEIFDDQFSVERPDGSNFTLKIRSTKLEDSAMYFCASSESVSGNTIYFGEGSWLTVV.

The gene calls are TRBV4-1 and TRBJ1-4; the D is unclear. V was clipped by 2 bases and J by 6 bases, with 10 bases between them. Per germline, CDR1 MGHRA and CDR2 YSYEKL. The CDR3 spans 14 residues. The CDR3 spells CASSQPQTYEKLFF. In nucleotides, the CDR3 is TGCGCCAGCAGCCAACCCCAAACATATGAAAAACTGTTTTTT.

CDR3 residues: CASRLAASTDTQYF. The CDR3 nucleotides are TGTGCCAGCAGATTAGCTGCTAGCACAGATACGCAGTATTTT. The chain is built from TRBV5-4 and TRBJ2-3; D not certain. V dropped 5 bases and J dropped 0 bases, with 10 bases sitting between them. The CDR3 length is 14 residues. Germline assignment: CDR1 SGHNT and CDR2 YYREEE (reference sequence).

A single count supports this clone. The rearrangement links TRBV5-1 to TRBJ2-3; 12 bases fit TRBD2. The CDR3 is made up of 16 amino acids. V lost 5 bases, J lost 2 bases, and 6 bases stayed unmatched. Germline values: CDR1 SGHRS, CDR2 YFSETQ. The CDR3 DNA sequence: TGCGCCAGCAGTGAGACTAGCGGGGGCCCCACAGATACGCAGTATTTT. Translation: CASSETSGGPTDTQYF.

The V call is TRBV27, the J call TRBJ2-6; tentatively, D is TRBD2 (6 bases). Between the trimmed V and J ends, which lost 3 bases and 0 bases, there was a span of 15 bases. From germline, CDR1 is MNHEY and CDR2 SMNVEV (reference sequence). The length of the CDR3 is 18 residues. In DNA form, the CDR3 reads TGTGCCAGCAGTTTTTGGCTAGCGCCCGTCTCTGGGGCCAACGTCCTGACTTTC. It is translated as CASSFWLAPVSGANVLTF.

The rearrangement joins TRBV4-2 to TRBJ2-2, with D possibly TRBD1 on 6 matching bases. The CDR3 consists of 15 residues. Trimming shortened V by 0 bases and J by 7 bases, and 12 bases separated the two germline ends. Per the germline V gene, CDR1 is LGHNA and CDR2 is YNFKEQ. CDR3 loop: CASSQDPGQNGELFF. CDR3 nucleotides: TGTGCCAGCAGCCAAGATCCGGGACAAAACGGGGAGCTGTTTTTT.

The genes are TRBV9 and TRBJ1-1, with TRBD1 matching 8 bases. Germline trimming cut 4 bases from V and 5 bases from J; bases unmatched to any gene: 13. Germline V gene lookup returns CDR1 SGDLS and CDR2 YYNGEE. The CDR3 has 16 amino acids. CDR3 amino acids: CASSTRPGQDLTEAFF. The CDR3 DNA sequence: TGTGCCAGCAGCACCCGGCCGGGACAGGACCTAACTGAAGCTTTCTTT.

The sample holds a few counts of this clone. The chain has TRBV25-1 and TRBJ1-6, with 10 positions matching TRBD1. The V gene's germline CDR1 is MGHDK and CDR2 SYGVNS. The V segment lost 1 base and the J segment 7 bases; nucleotides outside the gene matches: 4. This CDR3 has 16 amino acids. CDR3 in amino acids: CASSESGQGPNSPLHF. Here the CDR3 DNA reads TGTGCCAGCAGTGAATCGGGACAGGGGCCCAATTCACCCCTCCACTTT.

A note on this clone: This same CDR3 is encoded by further DNA sequences in the sample. This rearrangement joins TRBV5-1 to TRBJ2-3, with 10 bases aligning to TRBD1. V lost 0 bases, J lost 6 bases, and 1 base stayed unmatched. CDR3 length: 14 amino acids. Per the germline V gene, CDR1 is SGHRS and CDR2 is YFSETQ. Here the CDR3 reads CASSLGQGADTQYF. The CDR3 nucleotides read TGCGCCAGCAGCTTGGGACAGGGGGCGGATACGCAGTATTTT.

This clone was observed a handful of times. The chain recombines TRBV19 with TRBJ1-5; TRBD1 agrees at 9 bases. The germline V gene has CDR1 LNHDA and CDR2 SQIVND (reference sequence). With 8 bases clipped from V and 4 bases from J, the junction kept 12 bases outside the gene matches. The CDR3 totals 16 residues. The CDR3 DNA reads as TGTGCCAGTCAGCACAGGGGGCCCCGTACTAATCAGCCCCAGCATTTT. The encoded protein is CASQHRGPRTNQPQHF.

The chain carries TRBV7-2 and TRBJ1-1, with D tentatively TRBD1 (6 bases). This CDR3 is built from 15 residues. The germline V and J ends were trimmed by 5 bases and 1 base, with 14 bases remaining between them. Germline assignment: CDR1 SGHTA and CDR2 FQGNSA. The CDR3 sequence: CASSPEGVRNTEAFF. The CDR3 DNA sequence: TGTGCCAGCAGCCCAGAGGGGGTGCGGAACACTGAAGCTTTCTTT.

The V call is TRBV9, the J call TRBJ2-1; perhaps TRBD2 as D (5 bases). The V gene's germline CDR1 is SGDLS and CDR2 YYNGEE. V was clipped by 4 bases and J by 12 bases, with 26 bases between them. There are 16 residues in the CDR3. The CDR3 region has the DNA TGTGCCAGCAGCCCTAGCACGGGCCAAGTTAATGAGGTGCAGTTCTTC. Its protein is CASSPSTGQVNEVQFF.

J is TRBJ2-7 and V is TRBV11-2; a possible D gene is TRBD2 (6 bases). This CDR3 region has 11 residues. Germline loops: CDR1 SGHAT, CDR2 FQNNGV. The ends were cut back, 5 bases at V and 7 bases at J, with 9 bases in the middle. In DNA form, the CDR3 reads TGTGCCAGCAGCCCCCGGGGGGAGCAGTACTTC. It translates to CASSPRGEQYF.

This sequence joins TRBV5-6 and TRBJ2-7; possible D gene TRBD2, 5 bases. V lost 0 bases, J lost 5 bases, and 12 bases lay in between. CDR1 and CDR2 (germline): SGHDT, YYEEEE. This CDR3 is 14 amino acids long. The chain's CDR3 is CASSLGNAGNEQYF. The DNA for the CDR3 is TGTGCCAGCAGCTTGGGGAATGCGGGTAACGAGCAGTACTTC.

The chain recombines TRBV5-1 with TRBJ1-1; maybe TRBD1 (5 bases). The germline V gene encodes CDR1 SGHRS and CDR2 YFSETQ. This CDR3 region has 15 residues. The V end was cut by 6 bases, the J end by 1 base, with 16 bases between. In DNA, the CDR3 is TGCGCCAGCAACGTTTTGGGAGGGGCGAACACTGAAGCTTTCTTT. Amino acids: CASNVLGGANTEAFF.

This chain joins TRBV7-2 and TRBJ1-1, with D tentatively TRBD1 (5 bases). V gave up 6 bases and J gave up 2 bases, with 13 bases separating them. The germline V gene has CDR1 SGHTA and CDR2 FQGNSA. This CDR3 spans 14 amino acids. The CDR3 is CASSLQGTNTEAFF. DNA of the CDR3: TGTGCCAGCAGTCTCCAGGGAACTAACACTGAAGCTTTCTTT.

This chain connects TRBV3-1 (or the pseudogene TRBV3-2) to TRBJ1-1; 8 nucleotides align to TRBD1. The CDR3 sequence is 15 residues long. Germline V gene lookup returns CDR1 LGHDT and CDR2 YNNKEL (reference sequence). With 7 bases clipped from V and 0 bases from J, the junction kept 7 bases outside the gene matches. CDR3 loop: CASTRTGSVNTEAFF. CDR3 DNA sequence: TGTGCCAGCACCCGGACAGGGTCTGTGAACACTGAAGCTTTCTTT.